The sequence of this TCR beta chain was determined in a study of blood T cell repertoires in COVID-19. Overall study context: Italy, Spain and the United States were the sources of the convalescent and acute COVID-19 samples. PBMCs, B-cell-depleted T cells, or T cells provided the cDNA or gDNA that made up the material.

The CDR3 length is 13 residues. Germline V gene sequence: CDR1 MDHEN, CDR2 SYDVKM. The ends lost 7 bases at V and 2 bases at J; junction bases unmatched: 4. In the original analysis: Using reference gene primer amplification, nucleated cell counts were estimated. Using immunoSEQ multiplex PCR, the repertoire was profiled, and TCRdb retains in-frame clones only, with some absent. V and J calls and clone size are copied from that table; D and trimming were computed from the DNA. The profile shows under 200,000 clones, around nine tenths of them singletons. Material: peripheral blood. The chain combines TRBV28 with TRBJ1-2; 7 positions agree with TRBD1. This TCR derives from a man between 50 and 59 years old who had recovered from COVID-19. CDR3 in amino acids: CASNLGQNYGYTF. CDR3 sequence (DNA): TGTGCCAGCAATCTGGGACAGAACTATGGCTACACCTTC.